The sequence of this TCR beta chain was determined in a study of cytomegalovirus exposure and HLA in healthy donors. Study context: Among several hundred genotyped donors, about 83% fell in the Caucasian-associated ancestry cluster.

Details on this clone: Its antigen is still unknown.

Amplification used 60 Vbeta primers and 13 Jbeta primers. TCRdb keeps only in-frame clones here, not all; method: immunoSEQ multiplex PCR. Of about 180,000 clones listed, approximately 80% are singletons. Study results and caveats: Analyses of presence/absence relied on an assumption of roughly uniform sequencing depth across donors.

The germline V and J ends were trimmed by 5 bases and 4 bases, with 17 bases remaining between them. This CDR3 spans 15 amino acids. Germline V lookup: CDR1 SEHNR, CDR2 FQNEAQ (reference sequence). This clonotype was sampled from a girl aged 5-17 years in good health and CMV-seropositive. This sequence joins TRBV7-9 and TRBJ1-1; possibly TRBD1 for D (6 bases). The sequenced material came from PBMCs. CDR3 residues: CASSLITGPGTEAFF. CDR3 bases: TGTGCCAGCAGCCTGATCACAGGGCCGGGCACTGAAGCTTTCTTT.